The 9 T cell receptor beta chains given below trace back to one sample, sequenced in a study of T cell responses to AZD1222 COVID-19 vaccine. Measured with immunoSEQ multiplex PCR; TCRdb has only the in-frame clones, and not every one. The sample yields 120,000 or so clones, 90% seen once. The source material was peripheral blood, sampled on day 0 of AZD1222 vaccination. These receptors were collected from an adult in good health.

This clone has a single count. The chain links TRBV5-1 to TRBJ1-1, with 8 bases lining up with TRBD1. The V and J ends lost 3 bases and 4 bases, in that order; junction bases with no gene match: 5. The CDR3 sequence is 14 residues long. The germline CDR1 and CDR2 sequences are SGHRS and YFSETQ. The DNA for the CDR3 is TGCGCCAGCAGCTCACAGGGGGGGACCACTGAAGCTTTCTTT. Protein product: CASSSQGGTTEAFF. The full variable domain, its missing parts supplied by reference TRBV5-1 and TRBJ1-1, is KAGVTQTPRYLIKTRGQQVTLSCSPISGHRSVSWYQQTPGQGLQFLFEYFSETQRNKGNFPGRFSGRQFSNSRSEMNVSTLELGDSALYLCASSSQGGTTEAFFGQGTRLTVV.

This chain's CDR3 is CASSPEKGETDTQYF. The CDR3 DNA sequence: TGTGCCAGCTCACCGGAGAAAGGGGAGACAGATACGCAGTATTTT. This chain links TRBV18 with TRBJ2-3, with D perhaps given as TRBD1 or TRBD2 (5 bases each). The germline CDR1 and CDR2 sequences are KGHSH and LQKENI. The CDR3 contains 15 residues. Between the trimmed V and J ends, which lost 3 bases and 3 bases, there was a span of 13 bases.

The rearrangement links TRBV9 to TRBJ2-2; no definite D call. There are 11 residues in the CDR3. Germline-derived CDR1 and CDR2 are SGDLS and YYNGEE. V lost 5 bases to trimming and J lost 5 bases, with 4 bases between them. CDR3 in DNA: TGTGCCAGCAGGACGACCGGGGAGCTGTTTTTT. Encoded protein: CASRTTGELFF.

The chain is built from TRBV28 and TRBJ1-4, with a possible D match to TRBD1 (5 bases). Trimming left V 6 bases short and J 7 bases short, with 18 bases between. Germline values: CDR1 MDHEN, CDR2 SYDVKM. This CDR3 contains 15 residues. This chain's CDR3 is CASRFPGVYGEKLFF. The CDR3 coding sequence is TGTGCCAGCAGGTTCCCGGGGGTATACGGTGAAAAACTGTTTTTT. The full variable domain, completed using reference TRBV28 and TRBJ1-4, is DVKVTQSSRYLVKRTGEKVFLECVQDMDHENMFWYRQDPGLGLRLIYFSYDVKMKEKGDIPEGYSVSREKKERFSLILESASTNQTSMYLCASRFPGVYGEKLFFGSGTQLSVL.

CDR3 DNA sequence: TGTGCCAGCAGTTACTCTTCAGGGAGAGACATTCAGTACTTC. As protein: CASSYSSGRDIQYF. This chain links TRBV6-5 with TRBJ2-4; D is possibly TRBD1 or TRBD2 (5 bases each). The CDR3 consists of 14 residues. Trimming left V 0 bases short and J 8 bases short, with 11 bases between. Germline V CDR1 and CDR2: MNHEY, SVGAGI.

The rearrangement links TRBV6-5 to TRBJ2-3, with 8 bases fitting TRBD1. Germline values: CDR1 MNHEY, CDR2 SVGAGI. The V gene end was trimmed by 8 bases and the J gene end by 5 bases; junction bases not matched to a gene: 6. The CDR3 runs to 13 residues. The chain's CDR3 is CASQVQGVDTQYF. The CDR3, as DNA: TGTGCCAGCCAAGTACAGGGGGTAGATACGCAGTATTTT.

This clone appeared a single time. The rearrangement joins TRBV18 to TRBJ1-1; no reliable D call. Trimming pared 3 bases from V and 0 bases from J, leaving 17 bases between. Germline values: CDR1 KGHSH, CDR2 LQKENI. The CDR3 length is 17 residues. The CDR3, as DNA: TGTGCCAGCTCACCCCTCAGCTCCGGAGGGATGAACACTGAAGCTTTCTTT. This sequence encodes CASSPLSSGGMNTEAFF.

The chain is built from TRBV7-8 and TRBJ1-4, with 10 nucleotides matching TRBD1. Germline assignment: CDR1 SGHVS and CDR2 FQNEAQ. After removal of 1 base from V and 7 bases from J, the junction contained 6 bases not matched to a gene. This CDR3 has 16 residues. Here the CDR3 reads CASSLGGTGDGEKLFF. In nucleotides, the CDR3 is TGTGCCAGCAGCTTAGGAGGGACAGGGGACGGTGAAAAACTGTTTTTT. The variable domain in full, completed from reference TRBV7-8 and TRBJ1-4, reads GAGVSQSPRYKVAKRGQDVALRCDPISGHVSLFWYQQALGQGPEFLTYFQNEAQLDKSGLPSDRFFAERPEGSVSTLKIQRTQQEDSAVYLCASSLGGTGDGEKLFFGSGTQLSVL.

The genes are TRBV29-1 and TRBJ1-4; D unclear. V was clipped by 7 bases and J by 6 bases, with 15 bases between them. The length of the CDR3 is 13 residues. The V gene's germline CDR1 is SQVTM and CDR2 ANQGSEA. For the CDR3, the DNA is TGCAGCGCGAAGACCGGAGCGTATGAAAAACTGTTTTTT. It encodes CSAKTGAYEKLFF.